This is a list of T cell receptor beta chains from one sample in a study of regulatory T cells in long-lasting Graves disease. In TCRdb, the multiplex PCR reads were re-called with MiXCR into one record per CDR3 protein. The sample includes 550,000 to 600,000 distinct CDR3 sequences, about 16% of them seen just once. This sample also belongs to another study, concerning T cells in Graves' hyperthyroidism and ophthalmopathy.

The input for sequencing was peripheral blood mononuclear cells (PBMCs), taken at new diagnosis, from a patient treated with antithyroid drugs. The receptor set was obtained from a man between 18 and 29 years old with Graves disease. Both conserved end residues are trimmed from each CDR3. The D gene is left open where the match is weak.

j_call: TRBJ1-1
v_call: TRBV5-4
d_call: .
cdr3_aa: ASSSSRTEAF

j_call: TRBJ2-4
v_call: TRBV18
d_call: .
cdr3_aa: ASSPGFENIQY

j_call: TRBJ1-4
v_call: TRBV5-1
d_call: TRBD1
cdr3_aa: ASSRDRGVEKLF

j_call: TRBJ1-1
v_call: TRBV19
d_call: .
cdr3_aa: ASSIGARGEAF

j_call: TRBJ2-3
v_call: TRBV7-9
d_call: .
cdr3_aa: ASSLVNGGRPDTQY

j_call: TRBJ2-1
v_call: TRBV12-3/TRBV12-4
d_call: .
cdr3_aa: ASTRARNGEQF

j_call: TRBJ2-2
v_call: TRBV27
d_call: .
cdr3_aa: ASSGQIGELF

j_call: TRBJ2-5
v_call: TRBV20-1
d_call: TRBD1
cdr3_aa: SADKGQGAGETQY

j_call: TRBJ2-3
v_call: TRBV24-1
d_call: .
cdr3_aa: ATSGTGSGTDTQY

j_call: TRBJ2-4
v_call: TRBV11-2
d_call: .
cdr3_aa: ASSSDGRDIQY

j_call: TRBJ2-2
v_call: TRBV6-2/TRBV6-3
d_call: .
cdr3_aa: ASSPRGRELF

j_call: TRBJ2-3
v_call: TRBV7-9
d_call: .
cdr3_aa: ASSARSGSTDTQY

j_call: TRBJ2-7
v_call: TRBV18
d_call: .
cdr3_aa: ASSLDRTPPGEQY

j_call: TRBJ2-7
v_call: TRBV2
d_call: TRBD2
cdr3_aa: ASRDDLGEGGYEQY

j_call: TRBJ2-1
v_call: TRBV20-1
d_call: .
cdr3_aa: SLEGGGPWVEQF

j_call: TRBJ2-7
v_call: TRBV7-9
d_call: .
cdr3_aa: ASSCTGIACYEQY

j_call: TRBJ2-7
v_call: TRBV20-1
d_call: .
cdr3_aa: SARDSGAGAYDEQY

j_call: TRBJ1-1
v_call: TRBV11-2
d_call: .
cdr3_aa: ASSLRKGSDTEAF

j_call: TRBJ1-5
v_call: TRBV5-6
d_call: .
cdr3_aa: ASSSQELGNQPQH

j_call: TRBJ2-5
v_call: TRBV7-8
d_call: .
cdr3_aa: ASSLGTVQQETQY

j_call: TRBJ2-5
v_call: TRBV12-3/TRBV12-4
d_call: TRBD2
cdr3_aa: ASSLEASGSGTQY

j_call: TRBJ1-5
v_call: TRBV20-1
d_call: .
cdr3_aa: SARQPGHLNQPQH

j_call: TRBJ2-2
v_call: TRBV20-1
d_call: TRBD1
cdr3_aa: SAQQGGQAGELF

j_call: TRBJ2-1
v_call: TRBV6-9
d_call: .
cdr3_aa: ASSSTPTSHTYNEQF

j_call: TRBJ2-5
v_call: TRBV7-6
d_call: .
cdr3_aa: ASSKSLQGKMEETQY

j_call: TRBJ2-5
v_call: TRBV30
d_call: .
cdr3_aa: AWTPFGEEGETQY

j_call: TRBJ1-5
v_call: TRBV27
d_call: TRBD1
cdr3_aa: ASSLSGRGSSQPQH

j_call: TRBJ2-1
v_call: TRBV6-2/TRBV6-3
d_call: TRBD2
cdr3_aa: ASSTAYGREGNEQF

j_call: TRBJ2-5
v_call: TRBV12-3/TRBV12-4
d_call: TRBD2
cdr3_aa: ASSLREGRETQY

j_call: TRBJ1-1
v_call: TRBV12-3/TRBV12-4
d_call: TRBD1
cdr3_aa: ASRWATGSLRGAF

j_call: TRBJ2-7
v_call: TRBV5-5
d_call: TRBD1
cdr3_aa: ASRPEQGVYEQY

j_call: TRBJ2-7
v_call: TRBV20-1
d_call: TRBD1
cdr3_aa: SARVGIPGQSYEQY

j_call: TRBJ1-1
v_call: TRBV18
d_call: TRBD1
cdr3_aa: ASSPLTGDAEAF

j_call: TRBJ2-1
v_call: TRBV20-1
d_call: .
cdr3_aa: SARDLDGRHNEQF

j_call: TRBJ1-5
v_call: TRBV24-1
d_call: TRBD1
cdr3_aa: ATSDRGLGQPQH

j_call: TRBJ1-2
v_call: TRBV11-2
d_call: .
cdr3_aa: ASSLIYRAKSGDGYT

j_call: TRBJ2-7
v_call: TRBV18
d_call: .
cdr3_aa: ASSPVGGWGDYEQY

j_call: TRBJ2-7
v_call: TRBV20-1
d_call: .
cdr3_aa: SAMDWSSYEQY

j_call: TRBJ2-5
v_call: TRBV20-1
d_call: TRBD2
cdr3_aa: SASRREHQETQY

j_call: TRBJ1-2
v_call: TRBV29-1
d_call: .
cdr3_aa: SVDYYGYT

j_call: TRBJ1-5
v_call: TRBV5-1
d_call: .
cdr3_aa: ASSLAPGYNQPQH

j_call: TRBJ2-7
v_call: TRBV20-1
d_call: TRBD2
cdr3_aa: SASLTGGHEQY